Following are 21 T cell receptor beta chains from one sample sequenced in a study of Graves' ophthalmopathy and Graves' hyperthyroidism (dated by TCRdb to the late 2010s). TCRdb records Illumina HiSeq 2000 as the sequencer. For repertoire sequencing, TCR beta CDR3 regions were amplified from RNA transcripts. A first-round RT-PCR used HTBI primers with the Qiagen OneStep RT-PCR kit, followed by a second-round multiplex PCR, size selection and purification. TCRdb applied fastp at Q25 and MiXCR to the public reads, then kept only in-frame beta chains. CDR3 protein duplicates are merged, each entry listing the most common genes and DNA. Present in this sample are 350,000 or so distinct CDR3 sequences, 15% to 20% of which were seen just once. The ten largest account for around an eighth of the sample. Source material: peripheral blood. The receptor set was obtained from an adult man with Graves' ophthalmopathy.

For this clonotype: Since no conserved phenylalanine or tryptophan closes the CDR3, a read error is the likely cause. This chain connects TRBV28 to TRBJ2-7; D is unresolved. This CDR3 is built from 13 residues. Germline-derived CDR1 and CDR2 are MDHEN and SYDVKM. Trimming removed 6 bases at V and 4 bases at J, with 13 bases between. CDR3 amino acids: CASSRSTGYEQYL. The CDR3 coding sequence is TGTGCCAGCAGCCGCAGTACTGGTTACGAGCAGTACCTC.

This clonotype was observed at least ten times. A read error may produce the germline difference seen at one junction end. This rearrangement joins TRBV6-1 to TRBJ2-3; D is undetermined. The V gene's germline CDR1 is MNHNS and CDR2 SASEGT. CDR3 length: 10 amino acids. The CDR3 DNA reads TGCGCCAGCAGTGAAAATACGCAGTATTTT. Its protein is CASSENTQYF.

Details on this clonotype: A much larger clone is a single base away; this may be a read error. The CDR3 spells CASSLYGQGSYNEQYF. CDR3 sequence (DNA): TGTGCCAGCAGCTTATATGGCCAGGGTTCCTACAATGAGCAGTACTTC. The chain combines TRBV11-2 with TRBJ2-7, with TRBD1 as a possible D gene (5 bases). CDR1 and CDR2 from the germline V gene are SGHAT and FQNNGV. This CDR3 contains 16 residues. Trimming took off 2 bases at V and 7 bases at J, with 21 bases between the two ends.

This clonotype was counted ten times or more. This chain links TRBV29-1 with TRBJ2-7, with 12 bases fitting TRBD2. The germline V gene has CDR1 SQVTM and CDR2 ANQGSEA. J lost 0 bases, V lost 4 bases, and 7 bases had no gene match. This CDR3 region has 16 residues. The CDR3 nucleotides read TGCAGCGTTGCCCATCTAGCGGGAGGGCCCTCCTACGAGCAGTACTTC. Its translation is CSVAHLAGGPSYEQYF.

This clonotype was recorded many times. This chain's CDR3 is CASSFRGGDSPLHF. For the CDR3, the DNA is TGTGCCAGCAGTTTCCGTGGGGGAGATTCACCCCTCCACTTT. The V call is TRBV12-3 or TRBV12-4, the J call TRBJ1-6, with D tentatively TRBD1 (5 bases). Trimming took 3 bases from V and 8 from J, leaving 11 bases between them. The CDR3 loop spans 14 amino acids.

Ten or more counts support this clonotype. The rearrangement uses TRBV2 and TRBJ2-7, with 8 bases identical to TRBD2. This CDR3 is built from 18 residues. J was trimmed by 1 base and V by 6 bases; bases with no gene match: 17. Germline V lookup: CDR1 SNHLY, CDR2 FYNNEI. Here the CDR3 DNA reads TGTGCCAGCAGGGATGAGAATTTAGCGGGAATCGGGTCCTACGAGCAGTACTTC. Its protein is CASRDENLAGIGSYEQYF.

The sample holds many counts of this clonotype. V is TRBV29-1 and J is TRBJ2-2; D unresolved. V lost 3 bases and J 7 bases, leaving 9 bases between the germline ends. The CDR3 sequence is 12 residues long. Germline V gene sequence: CDR1 SQVTM, CDR2 ANQGSEA. CDR3 loop: CSVDFRVGELFF. DNA for the CDR3: TGCAGCGTTGATTTTCGTGTCGGGGAGCTGTTTTTT.

As for this clonotype: A read error is possible here, since a much larger clone lies one base away. This chain joins TRBV5-1 and TRBJ2-7; D is possibly TRBD1 or TRBD2 (5 bases each). V was trimmed by 0 bases and J by 7 bases, leaving 17 bases between them. CDR3 length equals 15 residues. Germline V lookup: CDR1 SGHRS, CDR2 YFSETQ. As DNA, the CDR3 is TGCGCCAGCAGCTTGGAAGAGGGACCGTGGCGGGAGCAGTACTTC. It encodes CASSLEEGPWREQYF.

This clonotype was observed at least ten times. This chain uses TRBV19 with TRBJ1-5; D call uncertain. CDR3 size: 13 residues. Germline CDR1 LNHDA, CDR2 SQIVND (reference sequence). V shed 3 bases and J shed 9 bases, with 12 bases lying between them. The CDR3 DNA is TGTGCCAGTAGTATCGGCCCGCACGGGCCCCAGCATTTT. Encoded protein: CASSIGPHGPQHF.

In its sample, this clonotype was seen many times. The genes are TRBV7-2 and TRBJ2-7; D could derive from TRBD1 or TRBD2 (5 bases each). V lost 1 base and J 1 base, leaving 8 bases between the germline ends. CDR1 and CDR2 (germline): SGHTA, FQGNSA. This CDR3 has 14 residues. The CDR3 bases are TGTGCCAGCAGCTTAGTGAGGGGATCCTACGAGCAGTACTTC. Translating it yields CASSLVRGSYEQYF.

This clonotype was seen ten or more times. V and J are TRBV11-2 and TRBJ2-7; D unclear. Looked up from germline, CDR1 is SGHAT and CDR2 is FQNNGV. V was trimmed by 1 base and J by 3 bases, leaving 13 bases between them. CDR3 length equals 15 residues. The CDR3 coding sequence is TGTGCCAGCAGCTTAGTTAGTCACGGAAACTACGAGCAGTACTTC. This codes for CASSLVSHGNYEQYF.

This clonotype has at least ten counts. The chain uses TRBV10-3 and TRBJ1-5; D is possibly TRBD1 (5 bases). This CDR3 region has 14 residues. The V and J ends lost 8 bases and 11 bases respectively, with 22 bases between them. CDR1 is ENHRY, CDR2 SYGVKD, per germline. The CDR3 is CAISREGREFAQHF. CDR3 coding DNA: TGTGCCATCTCGCGAGAGGGCAGGGAATTCGCCCAGCATTTT.

This clonotype showed up many times. J is TRBJ1-1 and V is TRBV19, with D possibly being TRBD1 (5 bases). V was clipped by 7 bases and J by 6 bases, with 12 bases between them. This CDR3 comprises 12 residues. The germline V gene encodes CDR1 LNHDA and CDR2 SQIVND (reference sequence). The CDR3: CASNRGRAEAFF. The CDR3 nucleotides read TGTGCCAGTAATCGGGGACGGGCTGAAGCTTTCTTT.

This clonotype was counted at least ten times. J is TRBJ1-1 and V is TRBV12-3 or TRBV12-4; D remains ambiguous. Deletions cut 5 bases from V and 10 bases from J, with 14 bases between. CDR3 length equals 12 residues. CDR3 amino acids: CASSPRVGGAFF. The CDR3, as DNA: TGTGCCAGCAGTCCTCGGGTCGGTGGAGCTTTCTTT.

This clonotype was counted many times. CDR3 in DNA: TGTGCCAGCAGTTTCAGGGTCGGTCAGCCCCAGCATTTT. Translated: CASSFRVGQPQHF. V and J are TRBV12-3 or TRBV12-4 and TRBJ1-5, with a tentative D call TRBD1 (5 bases). V was pared by 3 bases and J by 6 bases, with 9 bases between. This CDR3 is 13 amino acids long.

This clonotype occurred many times. The chain has TRBV6-2 or TRBV6-3 and TRBJ2-7; perhaps TRBD1 as D (5 bases). The CDR3 sequence is 13 residues long. CDR1 is MNHEY, CDR2 SVGEGT, per germline. Between the trimmed V and J ends, which lost 3 bases and 0 bases, there was a span of 6 bases. The CDR3 DNA reads TGTGCCAGCAGTTATACAGGCTCCTACGAGCAGTACTTC. Translating it yields CASSYTGSYEQYF.

This clonotype was seen many times. This chain connects TRBV19 to TRBJ1-1, with D possibly being TRBD1 (5 bases). The CDR3 is made up of 14 amino acids. V lost 2 bases, J lost 5 bases, and 12 bases lay in between. The V gene's germline CDR1 is LNHDA and CDR2 SQIVND (reference sequence). The CDR3 is CASSIIPGQTEAFF. CDR3 DNA: TGTGCCAGTAGTATAATCCCCGGACAAACTGAAGCTTTCTTT. The full variable domain, in which reference TRBV19 and TRBJ1-1 provide the parts outside the CDR3, is DGGITQSPKYLFRKEGQNVTLSCEQNLNHDAMYWYRQDPGQGLRLIYYSQIVNDFQKGDIAEGYSVSREKKESFPLTVTSAQKNPTAFYLCASSIIPGQTEAFFGQGTRLTVV.

This clonotype has ten or more counts. The V and J genes are TRBV6-5 and TRBJ2-7, with D perhaps matching TRBD2 (5 bases). The length of the CDR3 is 13 residues. The ends were cut back, 7 bases at V and 2 bases at J, with 12 bases in the middle. From germline, CDR1 is MNHEY and CDR2 SVGAGI. The CDR3 is CASTRTQTYEQYF. The CDR3 coding sequence is TGTGCCAGCACCCGGACTCAAACCTACGAGCAGTACTTC.

This clonotype showed up many times. The rearrangement joins TRBV7-2 to TRBJ1-6, with a possible D match to TRBD1 (5 bases). Trimming shortened V by 0 bases and J by 5 bases, and 14 bases separated the two germline ends. The V gene's germline CDR1 is SGHTA and CDR2 FQGNSA. The CDR3 extends over 17 amino acids. CDR3 loop: CASSLAVGRFNNSPLHF. The DNA of the CDR3 is TGTGCCAGCAGCTTAGCGGTGGGGCGCTTCAATAATTCACCCCTCCACTTT.

The table lists this clonotype with many counts. V is TRBV6-2 or TRBV6-3 and J is TRBJ2-5, with 8 bases that match TRBD1. V shed 4 bases, J shed 2 bases, and the junction held 6 bases outside the gene matches. Germline V gives CDR1 MNHEY, CDR2 SVGEGT. The CDR3 has 15 residues. The CDR3, as DNA: TGTGCCAGCAGTTGGGCGACAGGGGCGCAAGAGACCCAGTACTTC. Its protein product is CASSWATGAQETQYF.

Many counts were recorded for this clonotype. This sequence joins TRBV15 and TRBJ1-5; D is undetermined. The CDR3 has 17 residues. V was cut by 0 bases and J by 0 bases, with 12 bases left in between. Germline CDR1 and CDR2: LNHNV and YYDKDF (reference sequence). CDR3 residues: CATSRDFGRNSNQPQHF. The CDR3 region has the DNA TGTGCCACCAGCAGAGATTTTGGCCGGAATAGCAATCAGCCCCAGCATTTT.